Below are 24 T cell receptor beta chains sequenced from a single sample in a study of tumor-infiltrating lymphocytes in glioblastoma multiforme. TCRB libraries came from RNA via three nested multiplex PCR rounds. Using its own MiXCR run on the multiplex PCR reads, TCRdb lists one record per CDR3 protein. This table has about 11,000 distinct CDR3 sequences, about three quarters appearing once. Source material: brain tumor tissue. The receptors derive from a male donor with glioblastoma.

This clonotype was found once. The chain has TRBV28 and TRBJ1-1; 9 bases align to TRBD1. V lost 5 bases and J lost 5; bases outside the gene matches: 6. Per germline, CDR1 MDHEN and CDR2 SYDVKM. The CDR3 is 14 residues long. The CDR3 DNA reads TGTGCCAGCAGTGTAACAGGGGGCTGTACTGAAGCTTTCTTT. Amino acids: CASSVTGGCTEAFF.

CDR3 protein: CASSPKGGRSNEQFF. The CDR3 nucleotides read TGTGCCAGCAGTCCTAAGGGCGGGAGGTCGAATGAGCAGTTCTTC. The rearrangement joins TRBV12-3 or TRBV12-4 to TRBJ2-1; 8 bases agree with TRBD2. The V gene end was trimmed by 5 bases and the J gene end by 7 bases; junction bases not matched to a gene: 10. The CDR3 contains 15 residues.

As concerns this clonotype: At one end the junction does not follow the germline gene, possibly because of a read error. The chain has TRBV7-8 and TRBJ1-2; a possible D gene is TRBD1 (5 bases). CDR3 length equals 15 residues. The germline gives CDR1 SGHVS, CDR2 FQNEAQ. The CDR3 sequence is CASSLATTRDYGCTF. The CDR3 DNA reads as TGTGCCAGCAGCTTAGCGACGACAAGGGACTATGGCTGCACCTTC.

The CDR3 nucleotides read TGTGCCAGCAGACAGGGGGGGAACACTGAAGCTTTCTTT. Its protein is CASRQGGNTEAFF. V usage is TRBV11-2 and J usage is TRBJ1-1; 8 bases agree with TRBD1. The CDR3 extends over 13 amino acids. V was pared by 6 bases and J by 1 base, with 1 base of the junction left unmatched. Per germline, CDR1 SGHAT and CDR2 FQNNGV.

The V call is TRBV20-1, the J call TRBJ2-1, with TRBD2 matching over 7 bases. V trimming: 3 bases; J trimming: 11 bases; junction bases outside the gene matches: 13. Germline CDR1 and CDR2: DFQATT and SNEGSKA (reference sequence). The CDR3 contains 14 residues. The CDR3 spells CSARDAGVGNKQFF. In DNA, the CDR3 is TGCAGTGCTAGGGATGCGGGAGTGGGGAATAAGCAGTTCTTC.

The J gene is TRBJ2-1, the V gene TRBV11-2, with D perhaps matching TRBD2 (6 bases). The CDR3 totals 13 residues. Per germline, CDR1 SGHAT and CDR2 FQNNGV. V was trimmed by 8 bases and J by 6 bases, leaving 14 bases between them. CDR3 nucleotide sequence: TGTGCCAGCCGTCGTCCGGGGGTCAATGAGCAGTTCTTC. It specifies CASRRPGVNEQFF.

Comment on this clonotype: This likely comes from a read error, as the CDR3 has no conserved phenylalanine or tryptophan at its end. The chain has TRBV11-2 and TRBJ2-3; D not certain. The V gene lost 4 bases and the J gene lost 6 bases, with 8 bases spanning the gap. Germline V CDR1 and CDR2: SGHAT, FQNNGV. The CDR3 has 12 residues. The CDR3 nucleotides are TGTGCCAGCAGCTCAGTGGCGGATACGCAGTATTCT. Its protein product is CASSSVADTQYS.

The gene calls are TRBV11-2 and TRBJ1-1; D is perhaps TRBD1 (5 bases). CDR3 size: 14 residues. Germline V gene lookup returns CDR1 SGHAT and CDR2 FQNNGV. V was cut by 3 bases and J by 3 bases, with 11 bases left in between. The CDR3 bases are TGTGCCAGCAGCTTTCGGGGGGGGGACACTGAAGCTTTCTTT. This codes for CASSFRGGDTEAFF.

In this sample, this clonotype turned up a few times. This sequence joins TRBV29-1 and TRBJ2-3; D is possibly TRBD2 (6 bases). Germline loops: CDR1 SQVTM, CDR2 ANQGSEA. The CDR3 is 13 residues long. The ends were cut back, 6 bases at V and 2 bases at J, with 12 bases in the middle. CDR3 nucleotides: TGCAGCGTGAAACCGGGACTCACAGATACGCAGTATTTT. This gives the protein CSVKPGLTDTQYF.

This clonotype was seen once. A read error is likely, as this CDR3 ends without the conserved phenylalanine or tryptophan. The limits of the CDR3 on the DNA are not certain, so only TCRdb's listed CDR3 is given. The chain carries TRBV20-1 and TRBJ1-5; the tabulated D call, TRBD1, remains unverified against the DNA. Germline CDR1 DFQATT, CDR2 SNEGSKA (reference sequence). Counting both end residues, the CDR3 totals 16 amino acids. The CDR3 loop reads CNANPGHTNSNQPQLS.

V and J are TRBV20-1 and TRBJ2-1, with 13 bases that match TRBD2. The CDR3 totals 16 residues. Germline CDR1 is DFQATT and CDR2 is SNEGSKA (reference sequence). CDR3 protein: CKASRPGLAGMNEQFF. Here the CDR3 DNA reads TGCAAAGCTAGCCGACCGGGACTAGCGGGGATGAATGAGCAGTTCTTC.

V usage is TRBV6-5 and J usage is TRBJ2-2, with 8 bases matching TRBD1. Losses at the gene ends were 7 bases for V and 5 bases for J; bases not matched to a gene: 15. Germline CDR1 and CDR2: MNHEY and SVGAGI. The CDR3 has 17 residues. CDR3 in DNA: TGTGCCAGCAAGGGCGCCGGGACAGGCTCCAGGACCGGGGAGCTGTTTTTT. This sequence encodes CASKGAGTGSRTGELFF.

The chain links TRBV29-1 to TRBJ2-7, with TRBD1 as a possible D gene (6 bases). The CDR3 contains 14 residues. Looked up from germline, CDR1 is SQVTM and CDR2 is ANQGSEA. CDR3 loop: CVVVGDKGFYDQYF. CDR3 sequence (DNA): TGCGTCGTTGTGGGGGACAAGGGCTTCTATGATCAGTACTTC.

The V gene is TRBV12-3 or TRBV12-4, the J gene TRBJ2-1, with a possible D match to TRBD1 (5 bases). Trimming removed 7 bases at V and 5 bases at J, with 9 bases between. This CDR3 has 12 residues. CDR3 nucleotide sequence: TGTGCCAGCATAAAGGGGAACAATGAGCAGTTCTTC. This codes for CASIKGNNEQFF.

There are a few counts of this clonotype. This clone may be a read error of a much larger clone one base away. The chain uses TRBV11-1 and TRBJ2-1; no clear D. With 1 base removed from V and 12 bases from J, the gap between germline ends came to 13 bases. This CDR3 contains 13 residues. CDR1 and CDR2 from the germline V gene are SGHAT and FQDESV (reference sequence). CDR3 nucleotides: TGTGCCAGCAGCTTAGGCCACTGGTATGGGCAGTTCTTC. Translated, it gives CASSLGHWYGQFF. The full variable domain, with the rest looked up from reference TRBV11-1 and TRBJ2-1, is EAEVAQSPRYKITEKSQAVAFWCDPISGHATLYWYRQILGQGPELLVQFQDESVVDDSQLPKDRFSAERLKGVDSTLKIQPAELGDSAMYLCASSLGHWYGQFFGPGTRLTVL.

For this clonotype: The conserved phenylalanine or tryptophan normally closing the CDR3 is absent here, so this likely arose from a read error. It is unclear where the CDR3 begins or ends on the DNA, so no DNA is shown, and the CDR3 is as TCRdb lists it. The chain has TRBV10-2 and TRBJ1-3. The CDR3 numbers 14 amino acids, ends counted. Per germline, CDR1 WSHSY and CDR2 SAAADI. This CDR3 reads CASSLGAAGNTIHY.

The V gene is TRBV11-2, the J gene TRBJ2-1; maybe TRBD2 (7 bases). Germline CDR1 is SGHAT and CDR2 is FQNNGV. Trimming shortened V by 5 bases and J by 6 bases, and 14 bases separated the two germline ends. CDR3 length equals 14 residues. DNA for the CDR3: TGTGCCAGCAGCCTTAGGGGGGGCTCCAATGAGCAGTTCTTC. Translated: CASSLRGGSNEQFF.

The V and J genes are TRBV9 and TRBJ2-5; weak D call: TRBD1 (6 bases). CDR3 length equals 11 residues. The germline CDR1 and CDR2 sequences are SGDLS and YYNGEE. Between the trimmed V and J ends, which lost 4 bases and 5 bases, there was a span of 6 bases. The chain's CDR3 is CASSTGETQYF. The CDR3 nucleotides are TGTGCCAGCAGCACAGGGGAGACCCAGTACTTC.

As concerns this clonotype: The CDR3 end shows no conserved phenylalanine or tryptophan, and so a read error is likely. It is unclear where the CDR3 begins or ends on the DNA, so no DNA is shown, and the CDR3 is as TCRdb lists it. The chain uses TRBV11-2 and TRBJ2-1. Germline assignment: CDR1 SGHAT and CDR2 FQNNGV. The CDR3 adds up to 13 amino acids, both ends counted. CDR3 amino acids: CANSLDSGNEQLS.

This clonotype was seen repeatedly, ten times or more. The chain employs TRBV30 and TRBJ2-3, with D possibly TRBD1 on 5 matching bases. The V gene's germline CDR1 is GTSNPN and CDR2 SVGIG (reference sequence). The V end was cut by 1 base, the J end by 2 bases, with 7 bases between. This CDR3 has 13 residues. The DNA of the CDR3 is TGTGCCTGGAGTGAGGGGAACACAGATACGCAGTATTTT. Protein sequence: CAWSEGNTDTQYF.

V usage is TRBV11-2 and J usage is TRBJ2-1; 7 nucleotides line up with TRBD1. Looked up from germline, CDR1 is SGHAT and CDR2 is FQNNGV. The CDR3 contains 17 residues. J was trimmed by 13 bases and V by 1 base; bases with no gene match: 19. DNA for the CDR3: TGTGCCAGCAGCTTAGCGGTAAGGGGGCCTTCGCGCAATGGTCAGTTCTTC. It codes for CASSLAVRGPSRNGQFF.

J is TRBJ1-4 and V is TRBV5-1, with 9 bases aligning to TRBD1. Trimming at V came to 8 bases and at J to 2 bases, leaving 7 bases not matched to a gene. Germline values: CDR1 SGHRS, CDR2 YFSETQ. The CDR3 has 15 amino acids. The CDR3 DNA follows: TGCGCCAGTAGGACAGGGGCTGGGACTAATGAAAAACTGTTTTTT. This sequence encodes CASRTGAGTNEKLFF.

Regarding this clonotype: At one end, the junction sequence differs from germline, possibly due to a read error. The V call is TRBV20-1, the J call TRBJ2-7, with D maybe TRBD2 (6 bases). The CDR3 is 15 amino acids. The V gene's germline CDR1 is DFQATT and CDR2 SNEGSKA (reference sequence). The CDR3 sequence is CNAREGASEGYEQYF. The CDR3 bases are TGCAATGCTAGAGAAGGAGCTTCGGAGGGTTACGAGCAGTACTTC.

In this sample, this clonotype is medium-sized. The chain recombines TRBV13 with TRBJ1-2; no clear D gene. CDR1 is PRHDT, CDR2 FYEKMQ, per germline (reference sequence). V lost 6 bases and J 6 bases, leaving 20 bases between the germline ends. This CDR3 has 15 amino acids. In DNA, the CDR3 is TGTGCCAGCAGAACCTCCCGGGCCCCGAGGGATGGCTACACCTTC. Its protein is CASRTSRAPRDGYTF.